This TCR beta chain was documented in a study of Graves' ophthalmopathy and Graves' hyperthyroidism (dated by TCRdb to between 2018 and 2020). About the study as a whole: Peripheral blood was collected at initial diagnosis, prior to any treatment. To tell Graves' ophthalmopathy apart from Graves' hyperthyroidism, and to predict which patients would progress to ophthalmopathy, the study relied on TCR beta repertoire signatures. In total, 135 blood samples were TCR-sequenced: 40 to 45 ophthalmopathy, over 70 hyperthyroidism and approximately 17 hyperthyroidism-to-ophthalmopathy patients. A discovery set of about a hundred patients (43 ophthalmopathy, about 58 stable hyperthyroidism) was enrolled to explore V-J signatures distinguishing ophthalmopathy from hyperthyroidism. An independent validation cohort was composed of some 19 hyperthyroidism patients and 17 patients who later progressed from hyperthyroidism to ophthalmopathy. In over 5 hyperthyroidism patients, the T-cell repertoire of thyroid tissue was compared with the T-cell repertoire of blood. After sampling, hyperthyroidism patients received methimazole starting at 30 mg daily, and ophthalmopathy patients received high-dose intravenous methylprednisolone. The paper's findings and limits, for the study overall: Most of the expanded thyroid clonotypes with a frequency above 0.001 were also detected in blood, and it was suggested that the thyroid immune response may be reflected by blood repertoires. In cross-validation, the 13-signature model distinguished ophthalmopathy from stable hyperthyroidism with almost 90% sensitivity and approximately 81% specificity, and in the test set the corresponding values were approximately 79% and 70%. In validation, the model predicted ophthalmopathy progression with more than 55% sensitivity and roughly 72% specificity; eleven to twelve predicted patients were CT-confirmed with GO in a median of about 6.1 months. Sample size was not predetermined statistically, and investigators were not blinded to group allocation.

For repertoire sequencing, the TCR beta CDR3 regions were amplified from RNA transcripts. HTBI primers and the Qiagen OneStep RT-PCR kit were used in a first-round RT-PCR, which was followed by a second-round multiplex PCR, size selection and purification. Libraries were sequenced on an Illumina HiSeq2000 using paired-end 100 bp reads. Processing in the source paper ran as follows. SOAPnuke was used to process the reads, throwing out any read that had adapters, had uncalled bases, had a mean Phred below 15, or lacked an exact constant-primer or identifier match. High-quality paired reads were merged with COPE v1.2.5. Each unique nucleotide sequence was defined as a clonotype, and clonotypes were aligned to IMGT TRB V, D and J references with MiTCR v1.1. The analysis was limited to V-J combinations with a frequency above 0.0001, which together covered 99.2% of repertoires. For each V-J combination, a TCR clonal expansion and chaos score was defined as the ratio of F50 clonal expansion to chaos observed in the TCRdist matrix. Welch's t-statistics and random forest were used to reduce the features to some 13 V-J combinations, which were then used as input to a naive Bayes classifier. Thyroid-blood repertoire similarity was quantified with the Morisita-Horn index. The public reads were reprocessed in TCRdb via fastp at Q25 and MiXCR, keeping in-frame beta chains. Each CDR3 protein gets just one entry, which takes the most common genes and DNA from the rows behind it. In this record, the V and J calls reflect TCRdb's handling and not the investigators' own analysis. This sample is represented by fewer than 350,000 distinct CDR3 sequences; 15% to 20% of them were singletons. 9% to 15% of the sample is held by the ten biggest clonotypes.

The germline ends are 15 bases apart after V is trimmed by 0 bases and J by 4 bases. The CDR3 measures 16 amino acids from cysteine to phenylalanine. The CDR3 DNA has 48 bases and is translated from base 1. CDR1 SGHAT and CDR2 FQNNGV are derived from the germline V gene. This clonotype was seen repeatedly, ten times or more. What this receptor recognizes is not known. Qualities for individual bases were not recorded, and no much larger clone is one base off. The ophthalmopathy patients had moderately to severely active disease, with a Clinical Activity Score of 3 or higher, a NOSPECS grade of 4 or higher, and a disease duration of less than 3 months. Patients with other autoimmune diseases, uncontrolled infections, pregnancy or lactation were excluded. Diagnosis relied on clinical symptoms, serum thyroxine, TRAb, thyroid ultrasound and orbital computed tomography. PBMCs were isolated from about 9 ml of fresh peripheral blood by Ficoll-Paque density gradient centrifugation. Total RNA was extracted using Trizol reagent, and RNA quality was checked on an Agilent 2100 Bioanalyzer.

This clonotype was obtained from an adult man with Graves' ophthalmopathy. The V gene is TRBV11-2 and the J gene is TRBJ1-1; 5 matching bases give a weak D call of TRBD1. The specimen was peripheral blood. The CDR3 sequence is CASSLDRTGGSTEAFF. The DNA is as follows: TGTGCCAGCAGCTTAGACAGGACCGGGGGAAGCACTGAAGCTTTCTTT. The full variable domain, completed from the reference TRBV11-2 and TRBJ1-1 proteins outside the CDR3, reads EAGVAQSPRYKIIEKRQSVAFWCNPISGHATLYWYQQILGQGPKLLIQFQNNGVVDDSQLPKDRFSAERLKGVDSTLKIQPAKLEDSAVYLCASSLDRTGGSTEAFFGQGTRLTVV.